Each of the 27 T cell receptor beta chains below was sequenced from the same sample in a study of blood T cells in healthy people across ages. Through a sample-barcoded 5' primer and a J-beta primer mix, a second PCR was run for about 7 to 12 cycles. In TCRdb, the 5' RACE reads were re-called with MiXCR into one record per CDR3 protein. Altogether hundreds of thousands of distinct CDR3 sequences are present, roughly 47% being singletons, with the ten largest covering 20% to 25%. The sequenced sample consisted of blood. The receptors come from a woman aged 60-75 years in good health.

There are a few counts of this clonotype. The V and J genes are TRBV7-2 and TRBJ2-1; TRBD2 aligns across 12 bases. CDR1 is SGHTA and CDR2 is FQGNSA in the germline V gene. This CDR3 is 15 amino acids long. V shed 1 base and J 15 bases; nucleotides not matched to a gene: 10. CDR3 region: CASSLVWPSGGAWFF. The CDR3 coding sequence is TGTGCCAGCAGCTTAGTTTGGCCTAGCGGGGGGGCCTGGTTCTTC.

The chain carries TRBV24-1 and TRBJ2-1; D gene unclear. The CDR3 is made up of 14 amino acids. Germline values: CDR1 KGHDR, CDR2 SFDVKD. Trimming removed 3 bases at V and 4 bases at J, with 9 bases between. CDR3 bases: TGTGCCACCAGTGATGTGGAGAGGTACAATGAGCAGTTCTTC. This translates into CATSDVERYNEQFF.

This rearrangement joins TRBV4-3 to TRBJ2-2; D possibly corresponds to TRBD2 (6 bases). The CDR3 spans 15 residues. Germline V gene lookup returns CDR1 LGHNA and CDR2 YSLEER. The V gene lost 0 bases and the J gene lost 6 bases, with 11 bases spanning the gap. The CDR3 DNA reads as TGCGCCAGCAGCCAAGAGGCGAGCGGGCCCGGGGAGCTGTTTTTT. It specifies CASSQEASGPGELFF.

The chain combines TRBV20-1 with TRBJ2-7; 7 nucleotides line up with TRBD1. The germline V gene encodes CDR1 DFQATT and CDR2 SNEGSKA (reference sequence). V lost 6 bases and J lost 5; bases outside the gene matches: 16. The CDR3 covers 15 residues. The CDR3 reads CSASEGQQEGDEQYF. CDR3 nucleotide sequence: TGCAGTGCGTCTGAGGGACAGCAGGAAGGGGACGAGCAGTACTTC.

V is TRBV12-3 or TRBV12-4 and J is TRBJ1-2; the match to TRBD1 covers 7 bases. V shed 4 bases, J shed 3 bases, and the junction held 2 bases outside the gene matches. This CDR3 has 13 residues. The CDR3 coding sequence is TGTGCCAGCAGTTGCGACAGGGACTATGGCTACACCTTC. Protein sequence: CASSCDRDYGYTF.

The rearrangement links TRBV29-1 to TRBJ1-2, with a tentative D call TRBD1 (6 bases). Germline lookup yields CDR1 SQVTM and CDR2 ANQGSEA. Trimming took off 3 bases at V and 4 bases at J, with 9 bases between the two ends. The CDR3 spans 12 residues. This CDR3 is CSVEDSSYGYTF. As DNA, the CDR3 is TGCAGCGTTGAGGACAGCTCCTATGGCTACACCTTC.

In this sample, this clonotype turned up a few times. The rearrangement uses TRBV9 and TRBJ1-4; D is undetermined. There are 15 residues in the CDR3. Germline CDR1 is SGDLS and CDR2 is YYNGEE. V dropped 4 bases and J dropped 5 bases, with 15 bases sitting between them. The CDR3 DNA reads TGTGCCAGCAGCCCATCGACACCGGGGAATGAAAAACTGTTTTTT. Translated, it gives CASSPSTPGNEKLFF.

This clonotype has just one count. The CDR3 DNA reads TGTGCCAGCAGCCTATTTGCGGGAAATCACAATGAGCAGTTCTTC. Protein sequence: CASSLFAGNHNEQFF. The chain is built from TRBV3-1 and TRBJ2-1; the D gene is possibly TRBD2 (6 bases). V was clipped by 4 bases and J by 5 bases, with 15 bases between them. The CDR3 extends over 15 amino acids. CDR1 is LGHDT, CDR2 YNNKEL, per germline (reference sequence).

This clonotype occurred a few times. This may stem from a read error, because a much larger clone lies one nucleotide away. This chain uses TRBV29-1 with TRBJ2-7, with 7 bases aligning to TRBD1. The CDR3 runs to 15 residues. Germline V CDR1 and CDR2: SQVTM, ANQGSEA. J was trimmed by 7 bases and V by 1 base; bases with no gene match: 13. The CDR3 DNA sequence: TGCAGCGTTGAAGCCCGGGACAGATTTGATAATGAGCAGTACTTC. This encodes CSVEARDRFDNEQYF.

The J gene is TRBJ1-5, the V gene TRBV6-1; D is undetermined. CDR1 is MNHNS and CDR2 is SASEGT in the germline V gene. The CDR3 is made up of 12 amino acids. The ends were cut back, 7 bases at V and 9 bases at J, with 13 bases in the middle. The CDR3 DNA is TGTGCCAGCACAGAGGGCCTAGGGCCCCAGCATTTT. Its translation is CASTEGLGPQHF.

This clonotype has at least ten counts. The chain uses TRBV29-1 and TRBJ2-1; the match to TRBD2 covers 7 bases. CDR3 length: 14 amino acids. The germline V gene has CDR1 SQVTM and CDR2 ANQGSEA. J was trimmed by 7 bases and V by 4 bases; bases with no gene match: 10. The CDR3 spells CSVGDSGGVNEQFF. CDR3 DNA: TGCAGCGTTGGTGATTCGGGAGGAGTAAATGAGCAGTTCTTC.

This clonotype has only a few counts. This rearrangement joins TRBV5-6 to TRBJ2-7; 9 positions agree with TRBD2. Germline V gene sequence: CDR1 SGHDT, CDR2 YYEEEE. V dropped 2 bases and J dropped 2; count of bases not matched to a gene: 5. The CDR3 is 15 amino acids. CDR3: CASSFGRTSAYEQYF. Here the CDR3 DNA reads TGTGCCAGCAGCTTTGGCCGGACTAGCGCCTACGAGCAGTACTTC.

The genes are TRBV27 and TRBJ2-5, with 11 bases identical to TRBD2. Trimming at V came to 4 bases and at J to 5 bases, leaving 12 bases not matched to a gene. The CDR3 has 17 residues. The germline gives CDR1 MNHEY, CDR2 SMNVEV (reference sequence). CDR3 sequence reads: CASSSYLSGRGRETQYF. The CDR3 region has the DNA TGTGCCAGCAGTTCCTATCTTAGCGGGAGGGGGAGGGAGACCCAGTACTTC.

This clonotype was counted at least ten times. The gene calls are TRBV29-1 and TRBJ2-1; 7 nucleotides match TRBD1. V trimming: 6 bases; J trimming: 5 bases; junction bases outside the gene matches: 4. The germline V gene encodes CDR1 SQVTM and CDR2 ANQGSEA. This CDR3 has 12 amino acids. The CDR3 loop reads CSVGTADNEQFF. The CDR3 DNA is TGCAGCGTAGGGACAGCTGACAATGAGCAGTTCTTC.

The chain combines TRBV7-2 with TRBJ1-3; no firm D call. The V gene lost 2 bases and the J gene lost 2 bases, with 19 bases spanning the gap. The CDR3 is 18 residues long. Per germline, CDR1 SGHTA and CDR2 FQGNSA. The CDR3, as DNA: TGTGCCAGCAGCTTATTCTCCCAAGTGACGGAGGCTGGAAACACCATATATTTT. The encoded protein is CASSLFSQVTEAGNTIYF.

The chain recombines TRBV7-2 with TRBJ2-5, with 8 bases fitting TRBD2. The CDR3 consists of 16 residues. Per germline, CDR1 SGHTA and CDR2 FQGNSA. V was pared by 5 bases and J by 2 bases, with 10 bases of the junction left unmatched. CDR3 in amino acids: CASSPRDSGVQETQYF. The CDR3 coding sequence is TGTGCCAGCAGCCCCCGAGATAGCGGGGTACAAGAGACCCAGTACTTC.

This clonotype has a handful of counts. The chain has TRBV29-1 and TRBJ2-1, with D possibly being TRBD2 (6 bases). CDR1 and CDR2 from the germline V gene are SQVTM and ANQGSEA. Between the trimmed V and J ends, which lost 1 base and 13 bases, there was a span of 14 bases. This CDR3 is built from 12 residues. CDR3 in DNA: TGCAGCGTTGAAGTGGGGGGAGAGACCCAGTTCTTC. This sequence encodes CSVEVGGETQFF.

The chain carries TRBV7-8 and TRBJ2-3; 7 bases fit TRBD2. This CDR3 contains 15 residues. The J segment lost 0 bases and the V segment lost 5 bases, leaving 5 bases of the junction unmatched. Per the germline V gene, CDR1 is SGHVS and CDR2 is FQNEAQ. The CDR3 sequence is CASSQLAASTDTQYF. Here the CDR3 DNA reads TGTGCCAGCAGCCAGCTAGCGGCTAGCACAGATACGCAGTATTTT.

This clonotype has just a few counts. The J gene is TRBJ2-5, the V gene TRBV7-2; maybe TRBD1 (10 bases). Germline loops: CDR1 SGHTA, CDR2 FQGNSA. CDR3 length equals 17 residues. The ends were cut back, 2 bases at V and 3 bases at J, with 19 bases in the middle. This CDR3 is CASSLFPSGTGEETQYF. The CDR3 nucleotides read TGTGCCAGCAGCTTATTCCCTAGCGGGACAGGGGAAGAGACCCAGTACTTC. Combining the CDR3 with reference TRBV7-2 and TRBJ2-5 gives the whole variable domain GAGVSQSPSNKVTEKGKDVELRCDPISGHTALYWYRQSLGQGLEFLIYFQGNSAPDKSGLPSDRFSAERTGGSVSTLTIQRTQQEDSAVYLCASSLFPSGTGEETQYFGPGTRLLVL.

The gene calls are TRBV21-1 and TRBJ1-1; the table's D call, TRBD1, has no DNA check behind it. TRBV21-1 is a recognized pseudogene. The CDR3 contains 21 residues. In DNA, the CDR3 is TGTGCCAGCAGCACGCCTAAATACCGTTCAGGGAAGCCCAAGTTGAACACTGAAGCTTTCTTT. Residues: CASSTPKYRSGKPKLNTEAFF.

The chain carries TRBV29-1 and TRBJ1-1, with D maybe TRBD1 (6 bases). The CDR3 contains 14 residues. Germline CDR1 SQVTM, CDR2 ANQGSEA. V was shortened by 1 base and J by 3 bases, with 12 bases between the two germline ends. CDR3 in amino acids: CSVEAGGRDTEAFF. CDR3 DNA: TGCAGCGTTGAAGCCGGGGGCAGGGACACTGAAGCTTTCTTT.

This rearrangement joins TRBV29-1 to TRBJ2-1; 10 nucleotides match TRBD2. V trimming: 4 bases; J trimming: 10 bases; junction bases outside the gene matches: 4. Germline V gives CDR1 SQVTM, CDR2 ANQGSEA. CDR3 size: 12 residues. DNA of the CDR3: TGCAGCGTTGGGACTAGCGGCAGAGAGCAGTTCTTC. Translated, it gives CSVGTSGREQFF.

At least ten counts were recorded for this clonotype. This sequence joins TRBV12-3 or TRBV12-4 and TRBJ2-1; perhaps TRBD1 as D (5 bases). Trimming cost V 7 bases and J 2 bases, with 9 bases left between them. This CDR3 has 13 amino acids. This chain's CDR3 is CASIRDTYNEQFF. The CDR3 DNA is TGTGCCAGCATCAGGGATACCTACAATGAGCAGTTCTTC.

V usage is TRBV7-2 and J usage is TRBJ2-6, with 7 bases matching TRBD2. Germline CDR1 reads SGHTA; CDR2 reads FQGNSA. The trim removed 6 bases at V and 2 bases at J, leaving 13 bases unmatched. This CDR3 comprises 18 residues. The CDR3 nucleotides are TGTGCCAGCAGACCTTCCCCGGGGGGTAGGGCTGGGGCCAACGTCCTGACTTTC. Protein sequence: CASRPSPGGRAGANVLTF.

The J gene is TRBJ2-7, the V gene TRBV5-5, with 7 bases aligning to TRBD1. Germline CDR1 SGHKS, CDR2 YYEKEE (reference sequence). The CDR3 spans 15 residues. V was pared by 2 bases and J by 3 bases, with 8 bases of the junction left unmatched. The DNA for the CDR3 is TGTGCCAGCAGCTTTACGGGACAGTTCGACTACGAGCAGTACTTC. The encoded protein is CASSFTGQFDYEQYF.

This clonotype was detected ten times or more. V gene TRBV7-3 combines with J gene TRBJ2-3; TRBD1 matches at 9 bases. Per the germline V gene, CDR1 is SGHTA and CDR2 is FQGTGA. Trimming took 5 bases from V and 2 from J; bases not matched to a gene: 8. The CDR3 runs to 16 residues. CDR3 protein: CASSPGTGPTTDTQYF. The CDR3 region has the DNA TGTGCCAGCAGCCCCGGGACAGGGCCTACCACAGATACGCAGTATTTT. The variable domain in full, with the rest retrieved from reference TRBV7-3 and TRBJ2-3, is GAGVSQTPSNKVTEKGKYVELRCDPISGHTALYWYRQSLGQGPEFLIYFQGTGAADDSGLPNDRFFAVRPEGSVSTLKIQRTERGDSAVYLCASSPGTGPTTDTQYFGPGTRLTVL.

V and J are TRBV9 and TRBJ1-2, with a weak D call TRBD1 (5 bases). This CDR3 region has 12 residues. The ends were cut back, 3 bases at V and 7 bases at J, with 10 bases in the middle. Germline V gives CDR1 SGDLS, CDR2 YYNGEE. CDR3 sequence: CASSGQLGGYTF. The CDR3 DNA follows: TGTGCCAGCAGCGGACAGCTTGGTGGCTACACCTTC.